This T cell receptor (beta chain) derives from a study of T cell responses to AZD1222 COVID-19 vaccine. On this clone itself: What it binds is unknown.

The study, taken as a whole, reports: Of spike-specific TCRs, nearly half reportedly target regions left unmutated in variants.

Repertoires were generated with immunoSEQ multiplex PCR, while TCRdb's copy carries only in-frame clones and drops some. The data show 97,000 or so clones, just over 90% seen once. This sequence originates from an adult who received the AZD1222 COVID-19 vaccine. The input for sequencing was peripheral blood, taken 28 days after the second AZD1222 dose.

In nucleotides, the CDR3 is TGCAGCGTTGACGGAGAAACAGGGACCGGGGAGCTGTTTTTT. This gives the protein CSVDGETGTGELFF. The chain carries TRBV29-1 and TRBJ2-2; tentative D call: TRBD1 (6 bases). V dropped 3 bases and J dropped 5 bases, with 13 bases sitting between them. Germline CDR1 reads SQVTM; CDR2 reads ANQGSEA. The CDR3 runs 14 residues.